This T cell receptor beta chain is drawn from a study of shared clonotypes between healthy human individuals (TCRdb year 2020). Looking at the study overall: The cohort comprised two women and a few men aged 18 to 49 years. To increase sequencing depth and limit assay-specific biases, different laboratories used diverse techniques to prepare libraries and sequence TCR repertoires. Each donor's leukapheresis produced roughly between about 0.8 and 8.9 billion PBMCs. The study deeply sequenced blood TCR repertoires of about 5 healthy adults to estimate repertoire size and the extent of clonotype sharing between individuals. Per donor, three plates each were used for CD4 naive and CD4 memory, two for CD8 naive, and one for CD8 memory. What the authors observed across the whole study: Pairwise subsampling indicated that sequencing depth was expected to affect the degree of clonotype sharing among donors. The small number of donors limited the genetic and exposure-history diversity represented. Naive subsets generally had larger estimated clonotype richness than memory subsets did. When several donors were compared, the shared fraction of clonotypes was 5% to 6.5% for naive CD4, more than 3% for naive CD8, 2% to 2.5% for memory CD4, and 0.35% to 0.5% for memory CD8. Higher generation probabilities were observed for clonotypes shared by all four sorted-subset donors than for non-shared clonotypes. Only blood was sampled, and tissue TCR repertoires likely differ from those in blood. Even with the large sequencing depth, rarefaction of the sorted-subset datasets indicated that sequencing was incomplete.

The donors were healthy, HIV-negative adults who had no recently reported acute infections or vaccinations. Only Caucasian adults living in Nashville, Tennessee, USA were represented among the donors. CD4+ T cells were enriched through magnetic negative selection, after which naive cells were positively selected on CD45RA and the remaining negative fraction served as the memory subset. After blood collection by leukapheresis, PBMCs were isolated using Ficoll-Histopaque density gradient centrifugation and then cryopreserved in the vapor phase of liquid nitrogen. Purity and quantity of every magnetically sorted T cell population were checked by analytical flow cytometry. Genomic DNA was isolated from each sorted fraction and quantified by UV absorbance on a Nanodrop 2000c. Using the deep immunoSEQ assay, multiplex PCR amplified TCR CDR3 regions from genomic DNA. For each cell subset, the extracted genomic DNA was distributed evenly across all wells of several immunoSEQ 96-well plates, and each plate served as one replicate. For sorted subsets, each replicate PCR was loaded with about 200 ng genomic DNA, equivalent to some 31,000 T cell genomes. Purified libraries were quantified with a Qubit 3.0 fluorometer, sized on a Bioanalyzer 2100, and re-quantified with the KAPA Library Quantification kit. Every immunoSEQ 96-well plate was sequenced on a separate single-read 150-cycle Illumina NextSeq 550 flow cell. The paper's data handling went like this. Because the immunoSEQ output held only junctional sequences and lacked quality scores, the filtering could not match the filtering applied to full-length reads. To assign V/J genes and CDR3, sequences were annotated against IMGT germline references using PyIR, a Python wrapper for IgBLAST v1.9. Reads with weak V/J assignments (E-value above 1e-6), missing CDR3, stop codons, out-of-frame junctions, or ambiguous translated residues were removed. A V3J clonotype was defined by an identical inferred V gene, J gene, and CDR3 amino acid sequence. The percentage overlap between two repertoires was calculated by dividing the number of shared unique clonotypes by the size of the smaller repertoire. RTK rarefaction, the Chao1 estimator, and Recon v2.1 estimates of unobserved clonotypes were used to assess repertoire richness. OLGA was used to compute generation probabilities for all TCRbeta clonotypes that the gDNA method yielded from several donors. Imported from immuneACCESS, the table was reduced by TCRdb to in-frame sequences with V and J called. These copies leave out some clones; in studies compared against another copy, an unresolved V gene accounts for under half, and the cause of the remainder is not known. The DNA gave D and trimming, while V, J and clone size come from that table. The sample table records fewer than 1.6 million clones; about 98.5% of these occur just once. The ten most abundant clones make up over 0.3% of the sample.

Notes on this clone: Its antigen has not been determined. No per-base quality is available; no much larger clone lies one base away. Other DNA sequences in this specimen translate into the identical CDR3.

The sequence derives from a man under 40 in good health. The sample taken for sequencing was naive CD4+ T cells sorted from blood. Sample cell subset or site, as interpreted from the label and publication: CD45RA+ positively selected.

The DNA is TGTGCCAGCAGCTTAGCTGGGAGCACAGATACGCAGTATTTT. Its protein reads: CASSLAGSTDTQYF. The chain links TRBV7-6 with TRBJ2-3; a confident D gene designation cannot be given. CDR1 and CDR2 are drawn from the germline V gene: SGHVS, FNYEAQ. The CDR3, cysteine through phenylalanine, is 14 amino acids long. Just the 42-base CDR3 DNA is kept, in frame starting at base 1. V drops 0 bases and J drops 0 bases, leaving 4 bases in between.